A single sample gave rise to the 21 T cell receptor beta chains below, sequenced in a study of CD8 T cells in ankylosing spondylitis. TCRdb re-called the 5' RACE reads with MiXCR, one entry per CDR3 protein. This sample has 200,000 to 250,000 distinct CDR3 sequences; roughly 25% occur once, and the top ten carry roughly 6.7%. Sequences were obtained from blood, either unsorted or a sorted T cell fraction (not recorded which). All receptors derive from a male donor with ankylosing spondylitis or in good health (not recorded which).

On this clonotype itself: This may be a read error: a much more frequent sequence differs by one nucleotide. This chain connects TRBV29-1 to TRBJ1-3, with D unclear. Trimming removed 4 bases from V and 5 bases from J, with 15 bases in between. Per the germline V gene, CDR1 is SQVTM and CDR2 is ANQGSEA. The CDR3 runs to 14 residues. CDR3 loop: CSVVTRQLRNTIYF. The CDR3, as DNA: TGCAGCGTTGTAACCAGACAACTGCGAAACACCATATATTTT.

This clonotype was picked up a small number of times. This chain uses TRBV7-2 with TRBJ2-1, with D tentatively TRBD2 (5 bases). The CDR3 covers 15 residues. V shed 2 bases and J shed 5 bases, with 13 bases lying between them. Germline V CDR1 and CDR2: SGHTA, FQGNSA. In nucleotides, the CDR3 is TGTGCCAGCAGCTTAAGTCTAGCTGGGAACAATGAGCAGTTCTTC. The encoded protein is CASSLSLAGNNEQFF.

In this sample, this clonotype turned up a few times. In nucleotides, the CDR3 is TGTGCTAGTGGTTTGCTCCTCAATGAGCAGTTCTTC. Amino acids: CASGLLLNEQFF. The rearrangement uses TRBV12-5 and TRBJ2-1, with D unresolved. Trimming removed 2 bases from V and 6 bases from J, with 5 bases in between. The CDR3 runs to 12 residues. Germline loops: CDR1 LGHNT, CDR2 FRNRAP. Combining the CDR3 with reference TRBV12-5 and TRBJ2-1 gives the whole variable domain DARVTQTPRHKVTEMGQEVTMRCQPILGHNTVFWYRQTMMQGLELLAYFRNRAPLDDSGMPKDRFSAEMPDATLATLKIQPSEPRDSAVYFCASGLLLNEQFFGPGTRLTVL.

The rearrangement joins TRBV5-6 to TRBJ2-1, with TRBD1 matching over 10 bases. After removal of 2 bases from V and 4 bases from J, the junction contained 3 bases not matched to a gene. The germline CDR1 and CDR2 sequences are SGHDT and YYEEEE. The CDR3 loop spans 15 amino acids. In nucleotides, the CDR3 is TGTGCCAGCAGCTTTGGGACAGGGGTATACAATGAGCAGTTCTTC. Protein product: CASSFGTGVYNEQFF.

This clonotype was detected many times. The genes are TRBV4-1 and TRBJ2-1, with D tentatively TRBD2 (6 bases). The CDR3 totals 15 residues. The V gene lost 0 bases and the J gene lost 5 bases, with 11 bases spanning the gap. Germline values: CDR1 MGHRA, CDR2 YSYEKL. CDR3 bases: TGCGCCAGCAGCCAAGACCGGGGGAGAGACAATGAGCAGTTCTTC. Amino acids: CASSQDRGRDNEQFF.

This clonotype has only a few counts. The chain employs TRBV6-1 and TRBJ2-2; 10 bases fit TRBD2. Germline CDR1 and CDR2: MNHNS and SASEGT. This CDR3 region has 17 residues. The J segment lost 4 bases and the V segment lost 6 bases, leaving 11 bases of the junction unmatched. As DNA, the CDR3 is TGTGCCAGCAGCAACGAGTTACTAGCGGGACTCACCGGGGAGCTGTTTTTT. Translation gives CASSNELLAGLTGELFF.

The chain has TRBV7-2 and TRBJ2-7; TRBD2 might be the D (5 bases). The CDR3 consists of 14 residues. The V and J ends lost 1 base and 4 bases respectively, with 11 bases between them. Germline CDR1 is SGHTA and CDR2 is FQGNSA. This CDR3 reads CASSLDGKPYEQYF. The CDR3 DNA reads as TGTGCCAGCAGCTTAGACGGGAAACCATACGAGCAGTACTTC.

This clonotype was seen ten or more times. V is TRBV20-1 and J is TRBJ1-2, with D tentatively TRBD1 (5 bases). This CDR3 comprises 13 residues. The V and J ends lost 1 base and 7 bases respectively, with 13 bases between them. Looked up from germline, CDR1 is DFQATT and CDR2 is SNEGSKA (reference sequence). The CDR3, as DNA: TGCAGTGCTAGAGTAGAGGGGAAGGGTGGCTACACCTTC. This translates into CSARVEGKGGYTF.

The chain has TRBV4-3 and TRBJ1-6; D is unclear. Trimming shortened V by 0 bases and J by 7 bases, and 7 bases separated the two germline ends. CDR1 is LGHNA and CDR2 is YSLEER in the germline V gene. There are 14 residues in the CDR3. CDR3: CASSQEYGNSPLHF. The CDR3 nucleotides are TGCGCCAGCAGCCAAGAATATGGCAATTCACCCCTCCACTTT.

The chain is built from TRBV4-2 and TRBJ2-5; 7 bases are a match to TRBD1. The CDR3 is made up of 15 amino acids. Germline CDR1 LGHNA, CDR2 YNFKEQ. J was trimmed by 4 bases and V by 0 bases; bases with no gene match: 5. The CDR3 nucleotides are TGTGCCAGCAGCCAAGACAGGGGGTTATTAGAGACCCAGTACTTC. Protein product: CASSQDRGLLETQYF.

The sample holds many counts of this clonotype. The chain joins TRBV20-1 to TRBJ2-4, with D maybe TRBD1 (5 bases). CDR1 is DFQATT, CDR2 SNEGSKA, per germline (reference sequence). V was pared by 5 bases and J by 6 bases, with 14 bases between. This CDR3 contains 13 residues. The CDR3 DNA reads as TGCAGTGCTCGGGTGCAGGGTGGAAACATTCAGTACTTC. Encoded protein: CSARVQGGNIQYF.

This clonotype occurred many times. The chain is built from TRBV11-2 and TRBJ2-7; 11 nucleotides agree with TRBD2. With V trimmed by 5 bases and J by 6 bases, 6 bases remained unmatched. CDR1 and CDR2 (germline): SGHAT, FQNNGV. The CDR3 extends over 14 amino acids. The DNA for the CDR3 is TGTGCCAGCAGCAACATAGCGGGAGGGCCCGAGCAGTACTTC. It specifies CASSNIAGGPEQYF. The whole variable domain, remainder taken from reference TRBV11-2 and TRBJ2-7, is EAGVAQSPRYKIIEKRQSVAFWCNPISGHATLYWYQQILGQGPKLLIQFQNNGVVDDSQLPKDRFSAERLKGVDSTLKIQPAKLEDSAVYLCASSNIAGGPEQYFGPGTRLTVT.

This clonotype came up many times. V is TRBV20-1 and J is TRBJ1-1; D is ambiguous. With 6 bases removed from V and 5 bases from J, the gap between germline ends came to 13 bases. CDR1 is DFQATT, CDR2 SNEGSKA, per germline (reference sequence). The CDR3 consists of 12 residues. CDR3 protein: CSAAEGSTEAFF. In DNA, the CDR3 is TGCAGTGCCGCCGAAGGGAGTACTGAAGCTTTCTTT.

This clonotype was detected a few times. The genes are TRBV18 and TRBJ2-5; 11 bases are shared with TRBD1. The junction had 5 bases not matched to a gene; V was cut back by 1 base and J by 4 bases. Germline V CDR1 and CDR2: KGHSH, LQKENI. The CDR3 runs 16 residues. The CDR3 reads CASSPRGQGARETQYF. CDR3 bases: TGTGCCAGCTCACCACGCGGACAGGGGGCCCGAGAGACCCAGTACTTC.

The chain combines TRBV10-3 with TRBJ2-2, with TRBD2 matching over 10 bases. The CDR3 totals 16 residues. Germline CDR1 reads ENHRY; CDR2 reads SYGVKD. Trimming cost V 3 bases and J 7 bases; bases outside gene matches: 8. CDR3 DNA: TGTGCCATCAGTGACACTACTAGCGGGGTACGCGGGGAGCTGTTTTTT. As protein: CAISDTTSGVRGELFF.

This sequence joins TRBV18 and TRBJ1-2; D perhaps matches TRBD1 (6 bases). The CDR3 contains 15 residues. V gave up 2 bases and J gave up 4 bases, with 14 bases separating them. Germline lookup yields CDR1 KGHSH and CDR2 LQKENI. CDR3 loop: CASSPSGTGIYGYTF. As DNA, the CDR3 is TGTGCCAGCTCACCATCCGGAACAGGGATCTATGGCTACACCTTC. The entire variable domain, with the rest obtained from reference TRBV18 and TRBJ1-2, is as follows: NAGVMQNPRHLVRRRGQEARLRCSPMKGHSHVYWYRQLPEEGLKFMVYLQKENIIDESGMPKERFSAEFPKEGPSILRIQQVVRGDSAAYFCASSPSGTGIYGYTFGSGTRLTVV.

Comment on this clonotype: Given a much more abundant clone one base away, this may be a read error. The CDR3 does not end in the conserved phenylalanine or tryptophan, so this is likely a read error. The genes are TRBV25-1 and TRBJ1-1, with TRBD1 as a possible D gene (6 bases). The length of the CDR3 is 14 residues. Germline V gives CDR1 MGHDK, CDR2 SYGVNS. The V end was cut by 8 bases, the J end by 6 bases, with 19 bases between. The CDR3 reads CASATPGVFAEAFS. The CDR3 nucleotides are TGTGCCAGCGCCACTCCAGGGGTCTTTGCTGAAGCTTTCTCT.

This clonotype was seen many times. V is TRBV11-2 and J is TRBJ2-7, with a tentative D call TRBD1 (6 bases). The CDR3 loop spans 17 amino acids. V was pared by 5 bases and J by 0 bases, with 20 bases between. The V gene's germline CDR1 is SGHAT and CDR2 FQNNGV. CDR3 amino acids: CASSRLQSTGSSYEQYF. CDR3 sequence (DNA): TGTGCCAGCAGCCGACTCCAATCGACAGGCAGCTCCTACGAGCAGTACTTC.

This clonotype occurred many times. This chain links TRBV2 with TRBJ2-5; D is possibly TRBD1 or TRBD2 (5 bases each). Germline V gene sequence: CDR1 SNHLY, CDR2 FYNNEI. V lost 4 bases and J 7 bases, leaving 10 bases between the germline ends. The CDR3 totals 12 residues. CDR3 loop: CASSAPGGTQYF. The CDR3 nucleotides read TGTGCCAGCAGTGCCCCTGGGGGGACCCAGTACTTC.

This clonotype was seen ten or more times. This chain joins TRBV18 and TRBJ2-5; the D gene is possibly TRBD2 (5 bases). The germline CDR1 and CDR2 sequences are KGHSH and LQKENI. This CDR3 region has 14 residues. V lost 6 bases to trimming and J lost 5 bases, with 16 bases between them. CDR3 sequence reads: CASSPEGGGETQYF. The CDR3 DNA sequence: TGTGCCAGCTCCCCCGAGGGCGGCGGGGAGACCCAGTACTTC.

There are many counts of this clonotype. The V gene is TRBV11-2, the J gene TRBJ2-1, with 11 bases identical to TRBD2. This CDR3 contains 17 residues. Germline values: CDR1 SGHAT, CDR2 FQNNGV. Trimming took 4 bases from V and 1 from J; bases not matched to a gene: 6. The CDR3 is CASSSRTSGFSYNEQFF. CDR3 in DNA: TGTGCCAGCAGCTCCCGGACTAGCGGGTTTTCCTACAATGAGCAGTTCTTC.